This TCR beta chain was recovered during a study of blood T cell repertoires in COVID-19. This CDR3 is 15 amino acids long. Trimming took off 3 bases at V and 3 bases at J, with 13 bases between the two ends. From germline, CDR1 is SGHAT and CDR2 FQNNGV. As originally analysed: Reference gene primer amplification in the assay estimated nucleated cell counts. Profiled with immunoSEQ multiplex PCR; TCRdb holds only in-frame clones, not every one. D and trimming come from the DNA, and the V and J calls and clone size come from that table. The table includes roughly 130,000 clones, 65% to 80% detected once. This clone came up a few times.

The sequencing sample was made of peripheral blood. The chain is built from TRBV11-2 and TRBJ2-3; possibly TRBD1 for D (5 bases). The source of this sequence is a man at least 80 years old with acute or convalescent COVID-19. The CDR3: CASSLRQRITDTQYF. In DNA, the CDR3 is TGTGCCAGCAGCTTGAGACAGCGCATTACAGATACGCAGTATTTT. The full variable domain, its missing parts supplied by reference TRBV11-2 and TRBJ2-3, is EAGVAQSPRYKIIEKRQSVAFWCNPISGHATLYWYQQILGQGPKLLIQFQNNGVVDDSQLPKDRFSAERLKGVDSTLKIQPAKLEDSAVYLCASSLRQRITDTQYFGPGTRLTVL.